This T cell receptor (beta chain) comes out of a study of blood T cell repertoires in COVID-19. The wider study: Material from acute and convalescent COVID-19 was sourced from the United States, Italy and Spain. PBMCs, B-cell-depleted T cells, or T cells provided the cDNA or gDNA that made up the material.

As handled by the study authors: Reference gene primer amplification in the assay estimated nucleated cell counts. Some clones are missing from TCRdb's copy, which holds only in-frame ones; the method was immunoSEQ multiplex PCR. That table supplies the V and J calls and clone size; D and trimming were determined from the DNA. The sample lists 150,000 or so clones; under 90% were seen once. With 6 bases removed from V and 4 bases from J, the gap between germline ends came to 12 bases. Germline CDR1 is SGDLS and CDR2 is YYNGEE. The CDR3 sequence is 13 residues long. This clonotype was obtained from a man between 60 and 70 years old with acute or convalescent COVID-19. The chain has TRBV9 and TRBJ2-3; D unclear. Material: peripheral blood. Here the CDR3 DNA reads TGTGCCAGCAACCTCTTGGCTGCAGATACGCAGTATTTT. Encoded protein: CASNLLAADTQYF.